This T cell receptor beta chain was retrieved from a study of T cell repertoires in cytomegalovirus infection. As for this clonotype: Its antigen is not identified.

From the reads, TCRdb called clonotypes with MiXCR, one entry per CDR3 protein. Here the sample spans about 24,000 distinct CDR3 sequences, 22% being singletons. Trimming at V came to 1 base and at J to 5 bases, leaving 10 bases not matched to a gene. CDR3 length: 17 residues. Per germline, CDR1 SGHVT and CDR2 SQSDAQ. The chain has TRBV7-4 and TRBJ2-1, with 8 nucleotides matching TRBD2. The TCR sequence derives from a human donor in good health (CMV status not recorded). Some clones in this sample may be carry-over from other donors' samples. Material: CD8+ T cells from cultured PBMCs, obtained from culture after CMV antigen stimulation. CDR3 bases: TGTGCCAGCAGCTTAGGTTTTGCGGGGGGATTGGACAATGAGCAGTTCTTC. Translating gives CASSLGFAGGLDNEQFF.